These T cell receptor beta chains were read from a single sample in a study of a mutant IDH1 vaccine in newly diagnosed glioma. These receptors lack a known antigen. TCRdb's table, derived via immunoSEQ multiplex PCR, lists solely in-frame clones and lacks some. The sample lists under 35,000 clones; around 76% were seen once. The sequences come from PBMCs, collected from a glioma patient whose treatment included an IDH1 peptide vaccine. All receptors derive from a man between 50 and 59 years old with glioma. Both conserved end residues are part of each CDR3. A D gene is named only where the DNA matches it firmly.

TRBJ1-1 TRBV14 - 15 CASSQIGGVGTEAFF
TRBJ2-6 TRBV19 - 15 CASSPLISGANVLTF
TRBJ1-4 TRBV2 - 14 CASSLEGGREKLFF
TRBJ2-7 TRBV27 - 14 CASSQYPPPYEQYF
TRBJ1-1 TRBV5-4 - 11 CASSTSAEAFF
TRBJ2-7 TRBV6-6 TRBD2 15 CASSSRLAGDAEQYF
TRBJ2-7 TRBV6-1 TRBD1 14 CASSTGTDSYEQYF
TRBJ1-5 TRBV7-2 TRBD1 15 CASSLDRGGNQPQHF
TRBJ2-1 TRBV2 - 11 CASSLGNEQFF
TRBJ2-7 TRBV7-2 - 13 CASSPGVIAEQYF
TRBJ2-1 TRBV5-1 TRBD2 15 CASSLRLAGEDEQFF
TRBJ2-7 TRBV14 - 14 CASSHLIGVYEQYF
TRBJ2-7 TRBV4-3 - 15 CASSQDLPPTYEQYF
TRBJ1-1 TRBV11-2 - 15 CASSLDPSSNTEAFF
TRBJ2-7 TRBV4-2 - 14 CASSQGQGDYEQYF
TRBJ2-7 TRBV21-1 - 14 CASSRGGGPHEQYF
TRBJ2-5 TRBV7-9 - 13 CASSEDWQETQYF
TRBJ1-6 TRBV10-3 - 14 CAMREDTRNSPLHF
TRBJ2-3 TRBV9 - 13 CASSVEGTDTQYF
TRBJ1-1 TRBV29-1 - 14 CSVAVGFVDTEAFF